What follows is one TCR beta chain and its context. Its matching antigen is unknown. Lactation, pregnancy, other autoimmune disease or uncontrolled infection excluded patients. Amplified TCR beta CDR3 regions derived from RNA transcripts. A first-round RT-PCR of the TCR CDR3 used the HTBI primer set. TCRdb re-called the multiplex PCR reads with MiXCR, one entry per CDR3 protein. The profile shows over 300,000 distinct CDR3 sequences, roughly 13% of them singletons. The CDR3 sequence is 16 residues long. The V and J ends lost 4 bases and 5 bases, in that order; junction bases with no gene match: 7. Looked up from germline, CDR1 is LNHDA and CDR2 is SQIVND (reference sequence). These data belong to a study of T cells in Graves' hyperthyroidism and ophthalmopathy. Study outcomes and limitations: Among thyroid clonotypes expanded above 0.001, most also appeared in blood. It was a median about 7.1 months before onset that the model predicted ophthalmopathy.

The sample comprised blood. The rearrangement uses TRBV19 and TRBJ2-2, with 10 nucleotides matching TRBD1. The TCR sequence derives from a woman aged 55-70 years with Graves' hyperthyroidism. CDR3 sequence (DNA): TGTGCCAGTAGTAAAAGACAGGGGGCGGGGACCGGGGAGCTGTTTTTT. As protein: CASSKRQGAGTGELFF.